Following are 15 T cell receptor beta chains from one sample sequenced in a study of beta chain features in type 1 diabetes. Expressed TCRB transcripts were sequenced, since all the RNA that had been isolated was reverse transcribed. The method was immunoSEQ multiplex PCR; TCRdb's version includes in-frame clones alone and lacks a portion of them. The data show 200,000 to 250,000 clones, around a quarter seen once. Input material: central memory CD4+ T cells from blood. These receptors were obtained from a man under 40 in good health.

This clone was detected a few times. V and J are TRBV5-6 and TRBJ2-1, with a weak D call TRBD1 (6 bases). The CDR3 is made up of 15 amino acids. Germline assignment: CDR1 SGHDT and CDR2 YYEEEE. Between the trimmed V and J ends, which lost 0 bases and 6 bases, there was a span of 13 bases. CDR3 nucleotides: TGTGCCAGCAGCTTGGCAGGGGTCTCTGGCAATGAGCAGTTCTTC. Encoded protein: CASSLAGVSGNEQFF. The full variable domain, in which reference TRBV5-6 and TRBJ2-1 provide the parts outside the CDR3, is DAGVTQSPTHLIKTRGQQVTLRCSPKSGHDTVSWYQQALGQGPQFIFQYYEEEERQRGNFPDRFSGHQFPNYSSELNVNALLLGDSALYLCASSLAGVSGNEQFFGPGTRLTVL.

This clone was recorded at least ten times. The chain uses TRBV7-2 and TRBJ2-7; D unclear. V lost 2 bases and J lost 2, with 10 bases in between. From germline, CDR1 is SGHTA and CDR2 FQGNSA. CDR3 length equals 14 residues. In DNA, the CDR3 is TGTGCCAGCAGCTTAAATGGCGGACCCTACGAGCAGTACTTC. It is translated as CASSLNGGPYEQYF.

As regards this clone: Other DNA sequences in this specimen translate into the identical CDR3. The genes are TRBV7-2 and TRBJ1-2; D possibly corresponds to TRBD1 (5 bases). Germline-derived CDR1 and CDR2 are SGHTA and FQGNSA. The CDR3 runs 12 residues. V was cut by 2 bases and J by 4 bases, with 5 bases left in between. DNA for the CDR3: TGTGCCAGCAGCTTACAGGGCTATGGCTACACCTTC. Its translation: CASSLQGYGYTF.

This clone was seen only a few times. The rearrangement joins TRBV7-2 to TRBJ1-5; D is unclear. Germline loops: CDR1 SGHTA, CDR2 FQGNSA. The CDR3 consists of 14 residues. V lost 2 bases and J lost 2, with 7 bases in between. The CDR3 loop reads CASSLTEGNQPQHF. In nucleotides, the CDR3 is TGTGCCAGCAGCTTAACCGAAGGCAATCAGCCCCAGCATTTT.

The chain is built from TRBV29-1 and TRBJ2-5; D is possibly TRBD1 or TRBD2 (6 bases each). The germline V gene has CDR1 SQVTM and CDR2 ANQGSEA. V lost 8 bases and J lost 4, with 20 bases in between. This CDR3 has 14 residues. The CDR3 sequence: CSISNRGQGETQYF. CDR3 nucleotide sequence: TGCAGCATCAGTAATCGGGGGCAGGGAGAGACCCAGTACTTC.

The V gene is TRBV4-3, the J gene TRBJ2-3; TRBD2 matches at 8 bases. The CDR3 covers 16 residues. The germline V gene has CDR1 LGHNA and CDR2 YSLEER. V dropped 0 bases and J dropped 4; count of bases not matched to a gene: 6. CDR3 region: CASSQEVTGGADTQYF. The DNA of the CDR3 is TGCGCCAGCAGCCAAGAGGTAACGGGAGGGGCAGATACGCAGTATTTT.

J is TRBJ2-1 and V is TRBV14, with 11 bases identical to TRBD2. The germline CDR1 and CDR2 sequences are SGHDN and FVKESK. The CDR3 totals 15 residues. The J segment lost 2 bases and the V segment lost 4 bases, leaving 1 base of the junction unmatched. The chain's CDR3 is CASSPLAGAYNEQFF. In DNA form, the CDR3 reads TGTGCCAGCAGCCCACTAGCGGGAGCCTACAATGAGCAGTTCTTC.

The chain couples TRBV25-1 to TRBJ2-1; no definite D call. The CDR3 contains 13 residues. The V gene's germline CDR1 is MGHDK and CDR2 SYGVNS. Trimming left V 1 base short and J 5 bases short, with 6 bases between. In nucleotides, the CDR3 is TGTGCCAGCAGTGAATGGAAGGACAATGAGCAGTTCTTC. This sequence encodes CASSEWKDNEQFF.

The chain employs TRBV19 and TRBJ2-1, with TRBD2 identical over 10 bases. Germline trimming cut 8 bases from V and 4 bases from J; bases unmatched to any gene: 14. Germline V lookup: CDR1 LNHDA, CDR2 SQIVND (reference sequence). This CDR3 region has 17 residues. The CDR3 protein is CASSAPRLAGAYNEQFF. In nucleotides, the CDR3 is TGTGCCAGTTCTGCCCCCCGTCTAGCGGGGGCTTACAATGAGCAGTTCTTC.

The rearrangement uses TRBV6-5 and TRBJ1-1; unclear D gene. This CDR3 region has 14 residues. The V gene lost 7 bases and the J gene lost 0 bases, with 12 bases spanning the gap. Germline V gives CDR1 MNHEY, CDR2 SVGAGI. The CDR3 coding sequence is TGTGCCAGCACCGCACCTGGAATGAACACTGAAGCTTTCTTT. This encodes CASTAPGMNTEAFF.

The rearrangement joins TRBV5-1 to TRBJ2-1; D remains ambiguous. V shed 0 bases and J shed 3 bases, with 4 bases lying between them. Germline V gene sequence: CDR1 SGHRS, CDR2 YFSETQ. This CDR3 is built from 13 residues. The CDR3 spells CASSLARYNEQFF. CDR3 coding DNA: TGCGCCAGCAGCTTGGCCCGCTACAATGAGCAGTTCTTC.

The chain combines TRBV10-3 with TRBJ2-7; 7 bases are shared with TRBD1. This CDR3 has 14 amino acids. Germline CDR1 reads ENHRY; CDR2 reads SYGVKD. V shed 5 bases and J 3 bases; nucleotides not matched to a gene: 7. CDR3 DNA sequence: TGTGCCATCAGTTACTCGACAGGGAACTACGAGCAGTACTTC. It encodes CAISYSTGNYEQYF.

The sample holds many counts of this clone. The chain carries TRBV28 and TRBJ2-7, with D perhaps matching TRBD1 (5 bases). From germline, CDR1 is MDHEN and CDR2 SYDVKM. Trimming pared 2 bases from V and 4 bases from J, leaving 12 bases between. The CDR3 totals 14 residues. The CDR3 nucleotides are TGTGCCAGCAGTTTACCCAGGGTCCGGTACGAGCAGTACTTC. As protein: CASSLPRVRYEQYF.

This clone was seen a few times. J is TRBJ2-1 and V is TRBV5-8, with 8 bases lining up with TRBD1. This CDR3 region has 18 residues. Unmatched junction bases numbered 18, after V lost 2 bases and J lost 8 bases. CDR1 SGHTS and CDR2 YDEGEE come from the germline V gene. Written as DNA, the CDR3 is TGTGCCAGCAGCTTCTTTAGGGGACGACAGGGGAAGGGTGATGAGCAGTTCTTC. Amino acid sequence: CASSFFRGRQGKGDEQFF.

This clone was observed a single time. The chain couples TRBV7-6 to TRBJ2-5; D gene unclear. The CDR3 sequence is 13 residues long. CDR1 SGHVS and CDR2 FNYEAQ come from the germline V gene. V lost 2 bases and J lost 7, with 11 bases in between. The CDR3 here is CASSLSESGTQYF. The DNA of the CDR3 is TGTGCCAGCAGCTTATCCGAAAGTGGGACCCAGTACTTC.